The source of this TCR beta chain is a study of shared clonotypes between healthy human individuals. Study-level information: The donors, two women and a few men, were aged 18 to 49. Study-level results: Investigators collected only blood, and repertoires in tissues likely differ. Donor clonotype sharing was expected to depend on sequencing depth.

Germline assignment: CDR1 SGHDT and CDR2 YYEEEE. The CDR3 runs 14 residues. Trimming removed 3 bases from V and 6 bases from J; junction bases left unmatched: 7. Assay: immunoSEQ multiplex PCR; the TCRdb copy retains only in-frame clones and omits some. The data hold over 950,000 clones, with 70% to 85% observed a single time. There are a few counts of this clone. The target antigen is unknown. Source material: memory CD4+ T cells from PBMCs. Documented subset: CD45RA-negative fraction. The V gene is TRBV5-6, the J gene TRBJ2-3; 7 positions agree with TRBD2. The sequence was collected from a man younger than 30 in good health. Some clones in this sample may be carry-over from other donors' samples. CDR3 amino acids: CASSSPSGGDTQYF. DNA of the CDR3: TGTGCCAGCAGCTCCCCTAGCGGAGGGGATACGCAGTATTTT.